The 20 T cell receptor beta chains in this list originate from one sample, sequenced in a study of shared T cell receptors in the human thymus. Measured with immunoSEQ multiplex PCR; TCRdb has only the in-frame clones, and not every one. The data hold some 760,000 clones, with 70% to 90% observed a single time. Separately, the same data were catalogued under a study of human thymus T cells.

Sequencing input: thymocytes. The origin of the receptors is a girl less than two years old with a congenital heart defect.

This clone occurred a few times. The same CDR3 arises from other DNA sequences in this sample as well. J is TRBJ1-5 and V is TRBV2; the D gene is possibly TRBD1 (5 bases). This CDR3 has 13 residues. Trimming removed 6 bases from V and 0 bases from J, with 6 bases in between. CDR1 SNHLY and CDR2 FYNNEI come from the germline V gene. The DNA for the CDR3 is TGTGCCAGCAGGCAGGGTAGCAATCAGCCCCAGCATTTT. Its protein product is CASRQGSNQPQHF.

The CDR3 sequence: CASSPIRDNPNTEAFF. Written as DNA, the CDR3 is TGTGCCAGCTCACCAATCCGGGATAATCCGAACACTGAAGCTTTCTTT. The rearrangement links TRBV18 to TRBJ1-1; D unclear. Germline lookup yields CDR1 KGHSH and CDR2 LQKENI. V was cut by 2 bases and J by 1 base, with 14 bases left in between. This CDR3 has 16 residues. Supplemented by reference TRBV18 and TRBJ1-1, the full variable domain reads NAGVMQNPRHLVRRRGQEARLRCSPMKGHSHVYWYRQLPEEGLKFMVYLQKENIIDESGMPKERFSAEFPKEGPSILRIQQVVRGDSAAYFCASSPIRDNPNTEAFFGQGTRLTVV.

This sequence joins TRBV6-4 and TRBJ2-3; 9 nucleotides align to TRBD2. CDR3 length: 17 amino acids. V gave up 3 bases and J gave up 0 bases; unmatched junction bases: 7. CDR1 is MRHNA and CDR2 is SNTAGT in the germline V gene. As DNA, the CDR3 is TGTGCCAGCAGTGAGCGGGGGGGAATATCTAGCACAGATACGCAGTATTTT. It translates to CASSERGGISSTDTQYF.

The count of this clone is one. The CDR3 here is CASSPPRPMGANEQFF. The DNA of the CDR3 is TGTGCCAGCTCACCTCCTAGACCTATGGGGGCTAATGAGCAGTTCTTC. V gene TRBV18 combines with J gene TRBJ2-1, with a possible D match to TRBD1 (6 bases). Germline V gene sequence: CDR1 KGHSH, CDR2 LQKENI. This CDR3 is 16 amino acids long. The V and J ends lost 3 bases and 7 bases respectively, with 19 bases between them.

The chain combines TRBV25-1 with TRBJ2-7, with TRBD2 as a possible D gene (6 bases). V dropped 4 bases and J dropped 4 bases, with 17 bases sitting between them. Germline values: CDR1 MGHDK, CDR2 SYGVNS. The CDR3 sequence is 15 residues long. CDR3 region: CASSGPQGRTYEQYF. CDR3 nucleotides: TGTGCCAGCAGTGGACCTCAAGGGAGGACTTACGAGCAGTACTTC.

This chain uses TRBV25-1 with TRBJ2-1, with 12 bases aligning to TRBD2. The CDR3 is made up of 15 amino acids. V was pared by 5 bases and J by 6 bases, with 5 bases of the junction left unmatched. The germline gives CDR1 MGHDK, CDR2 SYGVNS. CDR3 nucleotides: TGTGCCAGCAGTCCCCTAGCGGGGGGGCCCAATGAGCAGTTCTTC. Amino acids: CASSPLAGGPNEQFF.

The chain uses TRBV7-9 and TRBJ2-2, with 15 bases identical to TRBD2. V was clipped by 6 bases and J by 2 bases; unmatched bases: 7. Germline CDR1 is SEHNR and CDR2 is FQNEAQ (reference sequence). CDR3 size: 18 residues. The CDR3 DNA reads TGTGCCAGCAGGACCGGGACTAGCGGGGGGAAAAACACCGGGGAGCTGTTTTTT. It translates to CASRTGTSGGKNTGELFF.

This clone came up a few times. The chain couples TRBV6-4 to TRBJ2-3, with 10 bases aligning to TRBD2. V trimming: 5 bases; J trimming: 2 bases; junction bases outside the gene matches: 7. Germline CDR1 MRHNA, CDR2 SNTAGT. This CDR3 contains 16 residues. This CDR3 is CASSKASGGLTDTQYF. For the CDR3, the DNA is TGTGCCAGCAGTAAGGCTAGCGGGGGTCTCACAGATACGCAGTATTTT.

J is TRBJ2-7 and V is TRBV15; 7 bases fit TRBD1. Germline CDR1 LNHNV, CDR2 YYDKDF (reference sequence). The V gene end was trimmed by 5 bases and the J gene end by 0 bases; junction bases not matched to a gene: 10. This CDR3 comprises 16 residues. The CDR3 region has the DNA TGTGCCACCAGCGGATCGACAGGGTCGAGCTCCTACGAGCAGTACTTC. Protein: CATSGSTGSSSYEQYF.

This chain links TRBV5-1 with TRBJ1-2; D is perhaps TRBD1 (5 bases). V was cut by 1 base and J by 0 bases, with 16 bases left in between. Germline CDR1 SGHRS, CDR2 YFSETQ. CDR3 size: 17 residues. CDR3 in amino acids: CASSLIAGLQANYGYTF. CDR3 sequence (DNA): TGCGCCAGCAGCTTGATAGCAGGGCTTCAGGCTAACTATGGCTACACCTTC.

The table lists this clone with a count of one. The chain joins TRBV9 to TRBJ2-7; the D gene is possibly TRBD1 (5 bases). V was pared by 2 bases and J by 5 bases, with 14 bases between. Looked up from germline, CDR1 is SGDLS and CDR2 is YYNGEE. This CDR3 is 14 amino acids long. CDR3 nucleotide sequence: TGTGCCAGCAGCGTGGGGCAGGGTGTCAACGAGCAGTACTTC. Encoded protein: CASSVGQGVNEQYF.

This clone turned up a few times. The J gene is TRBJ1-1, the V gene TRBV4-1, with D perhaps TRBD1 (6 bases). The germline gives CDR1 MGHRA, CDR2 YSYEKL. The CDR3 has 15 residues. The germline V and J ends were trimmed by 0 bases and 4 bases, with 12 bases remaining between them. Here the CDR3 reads CASSQENQGFTEAFF. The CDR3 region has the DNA TGCGCCAGCAGCCAAGAAAATCAGGGGTTCACTGAAGCTTTCTTT.

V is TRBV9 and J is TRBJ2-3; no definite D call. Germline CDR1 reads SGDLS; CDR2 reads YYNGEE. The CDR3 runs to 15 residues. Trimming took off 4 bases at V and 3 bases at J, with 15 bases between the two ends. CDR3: CASSRGSMRTDTQYF. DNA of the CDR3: TGTGCCAGCAGCCGTGGTAGCATGAGGACAGATACGCAGTATTTT.

In nucleotides, the CDR3 is TGTGCCAGCACAGGTAGCGGGGGGCCAAATGAGCAGTTCTTC. Residues: CASTGSGGPNEQFF. The chain employs TRBV9 and TRBJ2-1, with TRBD2 matching over 10 bases. This CDR3 is 14 amino acids long. Germline loops: CDR1 SGDLS, CDR2 YYNGEE. J lost 7 bases, V lost 6 bases, and 7 bases had no gene match.

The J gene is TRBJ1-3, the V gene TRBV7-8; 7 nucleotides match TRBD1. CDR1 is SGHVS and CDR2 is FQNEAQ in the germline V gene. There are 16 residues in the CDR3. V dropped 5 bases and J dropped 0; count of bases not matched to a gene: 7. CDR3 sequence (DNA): TGTGCCAGCAGCACAGGACAGGCCATCTCTGGAAACACCATATATTTT. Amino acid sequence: CASSTGQAISGNTIYF.

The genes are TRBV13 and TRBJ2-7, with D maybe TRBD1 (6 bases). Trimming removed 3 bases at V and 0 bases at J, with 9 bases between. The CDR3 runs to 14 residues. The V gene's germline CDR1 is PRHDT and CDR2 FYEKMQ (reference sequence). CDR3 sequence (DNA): TGTGCCAGCAGCTTTGGACAGAGCTCCTACGAGCAGTACTTC. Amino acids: CASSFGQSSYEQYF.

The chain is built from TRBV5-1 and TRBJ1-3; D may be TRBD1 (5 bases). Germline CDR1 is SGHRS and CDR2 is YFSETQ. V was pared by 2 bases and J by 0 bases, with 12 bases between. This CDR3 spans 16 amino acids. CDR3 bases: TGCGCCAGCAGCTTAAGCTGGGGCTTCTCTGGAAACACCATATATTTT. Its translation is CASSLSWGFSGNTIYF.

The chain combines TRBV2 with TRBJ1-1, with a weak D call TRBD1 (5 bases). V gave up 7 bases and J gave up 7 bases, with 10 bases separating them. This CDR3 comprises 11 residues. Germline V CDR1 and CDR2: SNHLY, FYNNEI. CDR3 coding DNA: TGTGCCAGCACCCGGCAGGGTGAAGCTTTCTTT. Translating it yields CASTRQGEAFF. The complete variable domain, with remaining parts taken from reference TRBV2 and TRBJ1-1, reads EPEVTQTPSHQVTQMGQEVILRCVPISNHLYFYWYRQILGQKVEFLVSFYNNEISEKSEIFDDQFSVERPDGSNFTLKIRSTKLEDSAMYFCASTRQGEAFFGQGTRLTVV.

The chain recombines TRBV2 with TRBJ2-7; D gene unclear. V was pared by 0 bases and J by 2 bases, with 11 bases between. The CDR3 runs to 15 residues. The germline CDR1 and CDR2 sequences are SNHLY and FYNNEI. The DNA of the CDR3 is TGTGCCAGCAGTGAAGCTGGAGCCCGGGCCTACGAGCAGTACTTC. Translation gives CASSEAGARAYEQYF.

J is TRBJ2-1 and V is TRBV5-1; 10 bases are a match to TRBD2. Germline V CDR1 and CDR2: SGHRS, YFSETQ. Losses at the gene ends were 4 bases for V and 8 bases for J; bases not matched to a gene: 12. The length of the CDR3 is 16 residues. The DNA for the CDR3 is TGCGCCAGCAGCGAGAAGCGGGGGGGCAGTCCGGATGAGCAGTTCTTC. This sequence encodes CASSEKRGGSPDEQFF. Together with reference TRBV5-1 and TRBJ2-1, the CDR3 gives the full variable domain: KAGVTQTPRYLIKTRGQQVTLSCSPISGHRSVSWYQQTPGQGLQFLFEYFSETQRNKGNFPGRFSGRQFSNSRSEMNVSTLELGDSALYLCASSEKRGGSPDEQFFGPGTRLTVL.